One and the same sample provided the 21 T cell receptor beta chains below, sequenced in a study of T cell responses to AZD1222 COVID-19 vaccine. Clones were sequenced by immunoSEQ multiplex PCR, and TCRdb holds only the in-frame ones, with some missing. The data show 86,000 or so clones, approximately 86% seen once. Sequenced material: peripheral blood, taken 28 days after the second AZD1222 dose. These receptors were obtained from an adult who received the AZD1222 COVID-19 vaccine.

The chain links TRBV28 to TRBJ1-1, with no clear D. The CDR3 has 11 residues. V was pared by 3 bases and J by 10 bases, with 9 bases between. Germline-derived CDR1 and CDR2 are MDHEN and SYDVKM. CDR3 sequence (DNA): TGTGCCAGCAGTTTGCAAGGTGGAGCTTTCTTT. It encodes CASSLQGGAFF.

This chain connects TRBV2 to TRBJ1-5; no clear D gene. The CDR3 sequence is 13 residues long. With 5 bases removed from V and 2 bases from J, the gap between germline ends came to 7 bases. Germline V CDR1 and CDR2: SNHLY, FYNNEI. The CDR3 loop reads CASSWSGNQPQHF. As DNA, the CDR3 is TGTGCCAGCAGTTGGTCGGGCAATCAGCCCCAGCATTTT.

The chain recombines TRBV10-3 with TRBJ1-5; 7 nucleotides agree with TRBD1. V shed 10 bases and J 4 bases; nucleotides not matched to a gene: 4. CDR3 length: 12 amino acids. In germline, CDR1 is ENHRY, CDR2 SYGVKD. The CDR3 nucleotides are TGTGCCACCGCAGGGGGGAATCAGCCCCAGCATTTT. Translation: CATAGGNQPQHF.

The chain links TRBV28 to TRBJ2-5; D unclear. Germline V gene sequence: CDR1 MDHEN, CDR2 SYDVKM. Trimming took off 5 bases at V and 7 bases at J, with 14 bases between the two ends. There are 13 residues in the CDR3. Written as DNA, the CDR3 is TGTGCCAGCAGTCTCAACACCCCCCGGACCCAGTACTTC. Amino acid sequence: CASSLNTPRTQYF. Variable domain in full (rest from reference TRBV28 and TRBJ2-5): DVKVTQSSRYLVKRTGEKVFLECVQDMDHENMFWYRQDPGLGLRLIYFSYDVKMKEKGDIPEGYSVSREKKERFSLILESASTNQTSMYLCASSLNTPRTQYFGPGTRLLVL.

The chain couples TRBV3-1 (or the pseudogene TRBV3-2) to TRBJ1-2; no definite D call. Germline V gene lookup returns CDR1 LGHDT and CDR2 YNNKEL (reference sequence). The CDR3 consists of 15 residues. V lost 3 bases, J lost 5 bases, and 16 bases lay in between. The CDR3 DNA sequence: TGTGCCAGCAGCCACGTGCTCCCGGAGGTATATGGCTACACCTTC. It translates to CASSHVLPEVYGYTF.

The CDR3 loop reads CASSQDPTGYGYTF. The CDR3 DNA reads as TGTGCCAGCAGCCAAGACCCGACGGGATATGGCTACACCTTC. This chain connects TRBV3-1 (or the pseudogene TRBV3-2) to TRBJ1-2; no clear D. The CDR3 spans 14 residues. Trimming removed 0 bases from V and 5 bases from J, with 10 bases in between. Germline CDR1 is LGHDT and CDR2 is YNNKEL (reference sequence).

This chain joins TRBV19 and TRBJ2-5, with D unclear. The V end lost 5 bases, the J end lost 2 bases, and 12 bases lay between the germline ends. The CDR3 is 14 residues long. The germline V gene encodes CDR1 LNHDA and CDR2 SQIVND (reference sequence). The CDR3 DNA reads TGTGCCAGTAGTCCGCGGTGGGTTCAAGAGACCCAGTACTTC. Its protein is CASSPRWVQETQYF.

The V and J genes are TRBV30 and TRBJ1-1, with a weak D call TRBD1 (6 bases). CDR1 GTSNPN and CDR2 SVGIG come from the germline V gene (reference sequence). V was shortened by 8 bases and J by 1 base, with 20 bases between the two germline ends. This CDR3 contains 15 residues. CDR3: CALDLPGVGNTEAFF. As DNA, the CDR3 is TGTGCCCTGGATCTACCAGGGGTAGGGAACACTGAAGCTTTCTTT.

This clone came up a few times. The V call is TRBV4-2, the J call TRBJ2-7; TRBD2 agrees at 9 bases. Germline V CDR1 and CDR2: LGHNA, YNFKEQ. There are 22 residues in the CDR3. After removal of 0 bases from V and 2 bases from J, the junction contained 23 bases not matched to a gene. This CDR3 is CASSQDSIPGTNAGGPTYEQYF. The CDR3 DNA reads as TGTGCCAGCAGCCAAGATTCGATACCTGGGACTAATGCGGGGGGGCCTACCTACGAGCAGTACTTC.

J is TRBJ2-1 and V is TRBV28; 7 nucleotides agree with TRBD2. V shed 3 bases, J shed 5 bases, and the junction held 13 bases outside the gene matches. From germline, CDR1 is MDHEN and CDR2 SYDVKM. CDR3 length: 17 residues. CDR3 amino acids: CASSFPPGRRENNEQFF. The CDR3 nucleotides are TGTGCCAGCAGTTTCCCTCCCGGGAGGCGGGAAAACAATGAGCAGTTCTTC.

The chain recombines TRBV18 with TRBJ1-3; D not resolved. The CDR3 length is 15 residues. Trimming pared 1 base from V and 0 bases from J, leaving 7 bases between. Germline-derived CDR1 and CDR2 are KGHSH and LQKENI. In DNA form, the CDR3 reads TGTGCCAGCTCACCACAACAACGCTCTGGAAACACCATATATTTT. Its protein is CASSPQQRSGNTIYF. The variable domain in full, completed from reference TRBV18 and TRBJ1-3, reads NAGVMQNPRHLVRRRGQEARLRCSPMKGHSHVYWYRQLPEEGLKFMVYLQKENIIDESGMPKERFSAEFPKEGPSILRIQQVVRGDSAAYFCASSPQQRSGNTIYFGEGSWLTVV.

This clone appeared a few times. In DNA, the CDR3 is TGTGCCAGCAGCTTAAACGCGGGAATAGGCGAAAAACTGTTTTTT. Translation gives CASSLNAGIGEKLFF. The V and J genes are TRBV11-2 and TRBJ1-4; the D is unclear. V was cut by 2 bases and J by 8 bases, with 15 bases left in between. The CDR3 consists of 15 residues. From germline, CDR1 is SGHAT and CDR2 FQNNGV.

As DNA, the CDR3 is TGTGCCAGCAGCTCCGGGACAGGGGGCGCGAGGCAGCCCCAGCATTTT. It specifies CASSSGTGGARQPQHF. J is TRBJ1-5 and V is TRBV2; the match to TRBD1 covers 12 bases. Germline-derived CDR1 and CDR2 are SNHLY and FYNNEI. Trimming removed 6 bases from V and 7 bases from J; junction bases left unmatched: 10. The CDR3 consists of 16 residues.

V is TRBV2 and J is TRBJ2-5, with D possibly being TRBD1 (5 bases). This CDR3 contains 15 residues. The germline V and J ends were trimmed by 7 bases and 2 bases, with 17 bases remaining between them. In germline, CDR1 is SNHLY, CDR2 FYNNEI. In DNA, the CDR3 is TGTGCCAGCACCGGCCGCACAGGCCTACAAGAGACCCAGTACTTC. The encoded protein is CASTGRTGLQETQYF.

The DNA for the CDR3 is TGTGCCAGACCCTTTTACAGGTATAGCTCCTACAATGAGCAGTTCTTC. Translated: CARPFYRYSSYNEQFF. The V and J genes are TRBV19 and TRBJ2-1, with D possibly TRBD1 on 5 matching bases. Germline V gene lookup returns CDR1 LNHDA and CDR2 SQIVND (reference sequence). This CDR3 region has 16 residues. V lost 9 bases to trimming and J lost 0 bases, with 18 bases between them.

The CDR3 loop is CASSPPDRVYEQYF. Here the CDR3 DNA reads TGTGCCAGCTCACCCCCGGACAGGGTTTACGAGCAGTACTTC. The V and J genes are TRBV18 and TRBJ2-7, with 8 nucleotides matching TRBD1. The CDR3 length is 14 residues. The germline V gene has CDR1 KGHSH and CDR2 LQKENI. V lost 3 bases, J lost 4 bases, and 5 bases stayed unmatched. The variable domain in full, completed from reference TRBV18 and TRBJ2-7, reads NAGVMQNPRHLVRRRGQEARLRCSPMKGHSHVYWYRQLPEEGLKFMVYLQKENIIDESGMPKERFSAEFPKEGPSILRIQQVVRGDSAAYFCASSPPDRVYEQYFGPGTRLTVT.

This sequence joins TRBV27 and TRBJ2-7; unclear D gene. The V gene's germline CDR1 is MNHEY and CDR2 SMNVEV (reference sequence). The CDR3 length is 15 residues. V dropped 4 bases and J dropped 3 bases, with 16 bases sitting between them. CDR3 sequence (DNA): TGTGCCAGCAGTTCCCCGGCTCGTGTGCGCTACGAGCAGTACTTC. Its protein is CASSSPARVRYEQYF.

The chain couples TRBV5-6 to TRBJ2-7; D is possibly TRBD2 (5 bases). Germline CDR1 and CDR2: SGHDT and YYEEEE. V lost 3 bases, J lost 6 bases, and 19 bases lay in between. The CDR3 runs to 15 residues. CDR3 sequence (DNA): TGTGCCAGCAGCTCCCCGGGGATCTACCGGGGCGAGCAGTACTTC. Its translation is CASSSPGIYRGEQYF.

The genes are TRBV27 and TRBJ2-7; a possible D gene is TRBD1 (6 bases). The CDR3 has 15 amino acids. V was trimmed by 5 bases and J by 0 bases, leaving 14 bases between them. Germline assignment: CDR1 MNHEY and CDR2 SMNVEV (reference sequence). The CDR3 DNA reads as TGTGCCAGCAGTCCGTATGGGGGCAGCTCCTACGAGCAGTACTTC. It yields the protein CASSPYGGSSYEQYF.

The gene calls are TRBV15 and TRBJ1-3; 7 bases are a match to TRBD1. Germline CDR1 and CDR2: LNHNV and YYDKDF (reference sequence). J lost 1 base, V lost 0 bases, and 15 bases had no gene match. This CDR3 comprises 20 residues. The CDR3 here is CATSRDLGTTGPLSGNTIYF. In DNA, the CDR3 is TGTGCCACCAGCAGAGACCTAGGTACGACAGGGCCCCTATCTGGAAACACCATATATTTT. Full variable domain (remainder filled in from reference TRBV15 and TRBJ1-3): DAMVIQNPRYQVTQFGKPVTLSCSQTLNHNVMYWYQQKSSQAPKLLFHYYDKDFNNEADTPDNFQSRRPNTSFCFLDIRSPGLGDTAMYLCATSRDLGTTGPLSGNTIYFGEGSWLTVV.

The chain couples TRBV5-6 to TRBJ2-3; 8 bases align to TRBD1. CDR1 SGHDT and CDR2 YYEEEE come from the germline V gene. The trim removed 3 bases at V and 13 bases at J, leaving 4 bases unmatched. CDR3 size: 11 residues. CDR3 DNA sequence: TGTGCCAGCAGCTACGAGACAGGGGAGTATTTT. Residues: CASSYETGEYF.